Shown below are 30 T cell receptor beta chains from a single sample sequenced in a study of T cell responses to AZD1222 COVID-19 vaccine (dated by TCRdb to about 2021). This specimen's time point label, interpreted: baseline before first vaccination. Library construction relied on the immunoSEQ multiplex PCR assay. TCRdb took this table from immuneACCESS and kept in-frame rearrangements with V and J called. Such tables lack part of the clones; where checked against another copy, unresolved V genes explain under half of the gap, and the rest is unexplained. In this sample the table shows 110,000 or so clones, 88% of which occur a single time. Jointly, the top ten make up 7% to 10% of the sample. Sample: peripheral blood, taken on day 0 of AZD1222 vaccination. The source is an adult in good health.

This clone has just one count. The CDR3 region has the DNA TGTGCCAGCTCACTGCGTGGGGGCCCGAGGCCGAACACCGGGGAGCTGTTTTTT. Its protein product is CASSLRGGPRPNTGELFF. The chain links TRBV18 to TRBJ2-2, with a weak D call TRBD1 (6 bases). The CDR3 is 18 residues long. The germline gives CDR1 KGHSH, CDR2 LQKENI. Trimming took off 4 bases at V and 0 bases at J, with 18 bases between the two ends.

This chain links TRBV7-6 with TRBJ2-2; D assignment may be TRBD1 or TRBD2 (5 bases each). CDR3 size: 15 residues. Trimming took 1 base from V and 6 from J, leaving 12 bases between them. CDR1 SGHVS and CDR2 FNYEAQ come from the germline V gene. CDR3 DNA: TGTGCCAGCAGCTTAGGGTCCCGAGGGGCCGGGGAGCTGTTTTTT. Residues: CASSLGSRGAGELFF.

V usage is TRBV7-2 and J usage is TRBJ1-5, with D unresolved. The CDR3 is 14 amino acids. The germline gives CDR1 SGHTA, CDR2 FQGNSA. V was shortened by 2 bases and J by 9 bases, with 14 bases between the two germline ends. CDR3 loop: CASSLIRNIRPQHF. The CDR3 DNA reads TGTGCCAGCAGCTTAATCCGCAATATCCGGCCCCAGCATTTT.

V and J are TRBV5-1 and TRBJ2-1, with D possibly matching TRBD2 (5 bases). The germline CDR1 and CDR2 sequences are SGHRS and YFSETQ. The V end was cut by 0 bases, the J end by 7 bases, with 14 bases between. The CDR3 covers 15 residues. The CDR3 nucleotides read TGCGCCAGCAGCTTGGGGGGAGTGGTTGTTAATGAGCAGTTCTTC. The encoded protein is CASSLGGVVVNEQFF.

The chain links TRBV2 to TRBJ1-5, with 7 positions matching TRBD1. CDR3 length equals 14 residues. J lost 2 bases, V lost 5 bases, and 3 bases had no gene match. Germline V gene sequence: CDR1 SNHLY, CDR2 FYNNEI. The CDR3 DNA reads as TGTGCCAGCAGTCACAGGGGAGGCAATCAGCCCCAGCATTTT. It is translated as CASSHRGGNQPQHF.

J is TRBJ2-7 and V is TRBV7-9; TRBD2 matches 8 bases. J lost 0 bases, V lost 5 bases, and 6 bases had no gene match. Germline CDR1 reads SEHNR; CDR2 reads FQNEAQ (reference sequence). The CDR3 is 15 amino acids. CDR3 in DNA: TGTGCCAGCAGCCCGCCGGGACTAGGCTCCTACGAGCAGTACTTC. It codes for CASSPPGLGSYEQYF.

J is TRBJ1-1 and V is TRBV5-1, with 10 positions matching TRBD1. With 3 bases clipped from V and 8 bases from J, the junction kept 7 bases outside the gene matches. This CDR3 spans 14 amino acids. Germline V lookup: CDR1 SGHRS, CDR2 YFSETQ. The CDR3 DNA is TGCGCCAGCAGCTCGGGACAGGGGTTCTCCGAAGCTTTCTTT. Its protein is CASSSGQGFSEAFF.

The rearrangement joins TRBV27 to TRBJ2-5; D call uncertain. Trimming left V 2 bases short and J 5 bases short, with 18 bases between. This CDR3 contains 16 residues. The germline CDR1 and CDR2 sequences are MNHEY and SMNVEV (reference sequence). This CDR3 reads CASSLTWAGIGETQYF. The CDR3 DNA is TGTGCCAGCAGTTTAACCTGGGCTGGGATAGGGGAGACCCAGTACTTC.

The chain links TRBV5-4 to TRBJ2-5; the match to TRBD2 covers 7 bases. Germline V gene data show CDR1 as SGHNT and CDR2 as YYREEE (reference sequence). The CDR3 covers 15 residues. J gave up 4 bases and V 2 bases, and 8 bases lay outside the gene matches. The CDR3 region is CASSLAGRAGETQYF. The CDR3 DNA reads as TGTGCCAGCAGCTTAGCTGGGAGGGCGGGAGAGACCCAGTACTTC. Filled out from reference TRBV5-4 and TRBJ2-5, the complete variable domain reads ETGVTQSPTHLIKTRGQQVTLRCSSQSGHNTVSWYQQALGQGPQFIFQYYREEENGRGNFPPRFSGLQFPNYSSELNVNALELDDSALYLCASSLAGRAGETQYFGPGTRLLVL.

The J gene is TRBJ2-6, the V gene TRBV27, with 7 bases matching TRBD1. V lost 5 bases to trimming and J lost 0 bases; unmatched junction nucleotides: 7. The CDR3 totals 17 residues. Germline V gene data show CDR1 as MNHEY and CDR2 as SMNVEV (reference sequence). CDR3 residues: CASSKTGAASGANVLTF. The CDR3 DNA follows: TGTGCCAGCAGTAAAACAGGGGCGGCCTCTGGGGCCAACGTCCTGACTTTC.

This CDR3 is CASSQWGQVYGYTF. The CDR3 nucleotides read TGTGCCAGCAGCCAATGGGGACAGGTCTATGGCTACACCTTC. The J gene is TRBJ1-2, the V gene TRBV3-1 (or the pseudogene TRBV3-2); TRBD1 matches 8 bases. V lost 2 bases, J lost 4 bases, and 3 bases stayed unmatched. The CDR3 extends over 14 amino acids. CDR1 is LGHDT and CDR2 is YNNKEL in the germline V gene (reference sequence).

CDR3: CASRPVTGDGYTF. For the CDR3, the DNA is TGTGCCAGCAGGCCAGTAACAGGGGACGGCTACACCTTC. The chain combines TRBV28 with TRBJ1-2, with 7 positions matching TRBD1. Germline values: CDR1 MDHEN, CDR2 SYDVKM. Trimming at V came to 6 bases and at J to 8 bases, leaving 9 bases not matched to a gene. The CDR3 length is 13 residues.

The CDR3 sequence is CASSRGEYQYF. The CDR3 region has the DNA TGTGCCAGCAGCCGCGGAGAATACCAGTACTTC. This chain connects TRBV6-5 to TRBJ2-7; D gene unclear. This CDR3 has 11 residues. Deletions cut 6 bases from V and 10 bases from J, with 13 bases between. The V gene's germline CDR1 is MNHEY and CDR2 SVGAGI.

This clone is a singleton in its sample. The chain employs TRBV5-1 and TRBJ2-7; D possibly matches TRBD1 or TRBD2 (5 bases each). The CDR3 extends over 14 amino acids. CDR1 SGHRS and CDR2 YFSETQ come from the germline V gene. V was trimmed by 4 bases and J by 7 bases, leaving 18 bases between them. CDR3 bases: TGCGCCAGCAGCCCCGGGACGGGCGTAAGGGAGCAGTACTTC. This sequence encodes CASSPGTGVREQYF.

The rearrangement links TRBV6-5 to TRBJ2-1, with 10 bases matching TRBD2. The CDR3 contains 14 residues. Germline V gene sequence: CDR1 MNHEY, CDR2 SVGAGI. V dropped 8 bases and J dropped 9; count of bases not matched to a gene: 10. The CDR3 region is CASLLLAGDREQFF. In DNA, the CDR3 is TGTGCCAGCCTCCTCCTAGCGGGAGATCGTGAGCAGTTCTTC.

This CDR3 reads CASTEGGEQYF. The CDR3 DNA reads TGTGCCAGCACCGAGGGGGGTGAGCAGTACTTC. The chain joins TRBV12-3 or TRBV12-4 to TRBJ2-7, with D perhaps being TRBD1 or TRBD2 (6 bases each). V lost 7 bases to trimming and J lost 7 bases, with 11 bases between them. This CDR3 is built from 11 residues.

The chain carries TRBV3-1 (or the pseudogene TRBV3-2) and TRBJ2-1; 12 positions match TRBD2. There are 16 residues in the CDR3. V lost 4 bases to trimming and J lost 5 bases; unmatched junction nucleotides: 6. The germline V gene has CDR1 LGHDT and CDR2 YNNKEL (reference sequence). In DNA form, the CDR3 reads TGTGCCAGCAGCCGGCCCCGGACTAGCGGGAACAATGAGCAGTTCTTC. Encoded protein: CASSRPRTSGNNEQFF.

This clone was recorded only once. The chain employs TRBV6-1 and TRBJ1-5, with a tentative D call TRBD1 (5 bases). CDR1 is MNHNS, CDR2 SASEGT, per germline. V dropped 1 base and J dropped 0 bases, with 13 bases sitting between them. The CDR3 covers 17 residues. The CDR3 DNA sequence: TGTGCCAGCAGTGAAGTGTGGGGGAGGTATAGCAATCAGCCCCAGCATTTT. This encodes CASSEVWGRYSNQPQHF.

V and J are TRBV6-5 and TRBJ2-3, with 7 bases fitting TRBD2. The V and J ends lost 8 bases and 4 bases, in that order; junction bases with no gene match: 9. The CDR3 length is 14 residues. Per the germline V gene, CDR1 is MNHEY and CDR2 is SVGAGI. CDR3 region: CASCLAGAADTQYF. The CDR3 DNA reads TGTGCCAGCTGTTTGGCGGGAGCTGCAGATACGCAGTATTTT.

The chain carries TRBV3-1 (or the pseudogene TRBV3-2) and TRBJ1-4; D call uncertain. The germline V gene has CDR1 LGHDT and CDR2 YNNKEL (reference sequence). Trimming removed 5 bases at V and 0 bases at J, with 16 bases between. The CDR3 totals 17 residues. CDR3 in DNA: TGTGCCAGCAGCGATTGGGGTGCCTTTGCAACTAATGAAAAACTGTTTTTT. It specifies CASSDWGAFATNEKLFF.

The sample holds a few counts of this clone. The V call is TRBV28, the J call TRBJ1-1, with 7 bases aligning to TRBD1. The germline V gene encodes CDR1 MDHEN and CDR2 SYDVKM. The CDR3 totals 16 residues. Trimming took 7 bases from V and 1 from J; bases not matched to a gene: 12. The CDR3: CASTSSQGQRNTEAFF. The CDR3 DNA is TGTGCCAGCACTTCTTCCCAGGGACAGAGGAACACTGAAGCTTTCTTT.

This clone was detected only a few times. The gene calls are TRBV5-1 and TRBJ2-1; D remains unclear. The V and J ends lost 6 bases and 5 bases respectively, with 15 bases between them. The CDR3 is 14 residues long. Per the germline V gene, CDR1 is SGHRS and CDR2 is YFSETQ. CDR3 sequence reads: CASNRIDIDNEQFF. The DNA for the CDR3 is TGCGCCAGCAATAGGATCGATATCGACAATGAGCAGTTCTTC.

This clone showed up just once. The gene calls are TRBV2 and TRBJ2-1; TRBD2 aligns across 12 bases. Trimming at V came to 2 bases and at J to 9 bases, leaving 8 bases not matched to a gene. This CDR3 has 16 amino acids. Germline V gene lookup returns CDR1 SNHLY and CDR2 FYNNEI. The CDR3: CASSEKSRLAGVEQFF. CDR3 sequence (DNA): TGTGCCAGCAGTGAAAAAAGTCGACTAGCGGGAGTTGAGCAGTTCTTC.

The chain couples TRBV5-1 to TRBJ2-5, with D possibly being TRBD2 (7 bases). V lost 7 bases and J lost 5, with 18 bases in between. Germline CDR1 is SGHRS and CDR2 is YFSETQ. There are 14 residues in the CDR3. The CDR3 here is CASAPGRGGETQYF. As DNA, the CDR3 is TGCGCCAGCGCCCCGGGGAGGGGGGGTGAGACCCAGTACTTC.

This clone turned up a few times. The chain recombines TRBV18 with TRBJ1-2; no definite D call. CDR3 length equals 16 residues. Germline values: CDR1 KGHSH, CDR2 LQKENI. Trimming cost V 0 bases and J 4 bases, with 15 bases left between them. The CDR3 here is CASSPPDPGNPYGYTF. DNA of the CDR3: TGTGCCAGCTCACCACCCGACCCGGGAAACCCCTATGGCTACACCTTC.

This chain uses TRBV28 with TRBJ1-3; TRBD1 might be the D (6 bases). V gave up 3 bases and J gave up 5 bases, with 8 bases separating them. The CDR3 is 13 residues long. CDR1 MDHEN and CDR2 SYDVKM come from the germline V gene. The CDR3 loop reads CASSFGQRNTIYF. CDR3 DNA: TGTGCCAGCAGTTTCGGACAGAGAAACACCATATATTTT.

V and J are TRBV30 and TRBJ2-3; 7 positions agree with TRBD2. The CDR3 covers 15 residues. Germline assignment: CDR1 GTSNPN and CDR2 SVGIG (reference sequence). Trimming at V came to 3 bases and at J to 4 bases, leaving 10 bases not matched to a gene. CDR3 protein: CAWSSSGYGADTQYF. In DNA, the CDR3 is TGTGCCTGGAGCTCTAGCGGCTATGGCGCAGATACGCAGTATTTT.

The V gene is TRBV15, the J gene TRBJ1-1; D is unresolved. The CDR3 extends over 14 amino acids. Germline V lookup: CDR1 LNHNV, CDR2 YYDKDF (reference sequence). The V end was cut by 0 bases, the J end by 1 base, with 6 bases between. The DNA of the CDR3 is TGTGCCACCAGCAGAGAACTGAGGAACACTGAAGCTTTCTTT. It yields the protein CATSRELRNTEAFF.

This chain links TRBV28 with TRBJ2-6; D gene ambiguous. The V gene's germline CDR1 is MDHEN and CDR2 SYDVKM. V was pared by 2 bases and J by 1 base, with 6 bases between. The CDR3 extends over 15 amino acids. The CDR3 coding sequence is TGTGCCAGCAGTTTAGAGTTTTCTGGGGCCAACGTCCTGACTTTC. This encodes CASSLEFSGANVLTF.

The rearrangement links TRBV18 to TRBJ2-5; D might be TRBD1 or TRBD2, each matching 5 bases. The CDR3 is 15 residues long. Trimming cost V 2 bases and J 1 base, with 11 bases left between them. CDR1 is KGHSH and CDR2 is LQKENI in the germline V gene. The CDR3 here is CASSPSRDGQETQYF. The DNA for the CDR3 is TGTGCCAGCTCACCATCCCGGGACGGCCAAGAGACCCAGTACTTC.